The rows below give T cell receptor beta chains drawn from one sample of a study of T cell responses to AZD1222 COVID-19 vaccine. TCRdb keeps only in-frame clones here, not all; method: immunoSEQ multiplex PCR. The table records approximately 77,000 clones, 92% of them present only once. The sequenced sample was peripheral blood, obtained 28 days after the second AZD1222 dose. These receptor sequences come from an adult who received the AZD1222 COVID-19 vaccine. Each CDR3 is given with its conserved first and last residue.

>15|TRBV9|TRBJ1-1
CASSAFRGGGTEAFF
>18|TRBV24-1|TRBJ1-5
CATSDRREKKGSNQPQHF
>15|TRBV28|TRBJ2-7
CASSYGGGTTYEQYF
>17|TRBV5-1|TRBJ2-7
CASSLEASGRANYEQYF
>15|TRBV5-8|TRBJ2-5
CASSLAGGSKETQYF
>16|TRBV5-1|TRBJ2-1
CASSLIGGSGLNEQFF
>16|TRBV19|TRBJ2-2
CASSTSSGINTGELFF
>13|TRBV28|TRBJ2-5
CASSLGSPTTQYF
>13|TRBV6-6|TRBJ2-7
CASATSGLGEQYF
>17|TRBV21-1|TRBJ2-7
CASSKWGASGRNYEQYF
>14|TRBV5-6|TRBJ1-2
CASSLGTGTYGYTF